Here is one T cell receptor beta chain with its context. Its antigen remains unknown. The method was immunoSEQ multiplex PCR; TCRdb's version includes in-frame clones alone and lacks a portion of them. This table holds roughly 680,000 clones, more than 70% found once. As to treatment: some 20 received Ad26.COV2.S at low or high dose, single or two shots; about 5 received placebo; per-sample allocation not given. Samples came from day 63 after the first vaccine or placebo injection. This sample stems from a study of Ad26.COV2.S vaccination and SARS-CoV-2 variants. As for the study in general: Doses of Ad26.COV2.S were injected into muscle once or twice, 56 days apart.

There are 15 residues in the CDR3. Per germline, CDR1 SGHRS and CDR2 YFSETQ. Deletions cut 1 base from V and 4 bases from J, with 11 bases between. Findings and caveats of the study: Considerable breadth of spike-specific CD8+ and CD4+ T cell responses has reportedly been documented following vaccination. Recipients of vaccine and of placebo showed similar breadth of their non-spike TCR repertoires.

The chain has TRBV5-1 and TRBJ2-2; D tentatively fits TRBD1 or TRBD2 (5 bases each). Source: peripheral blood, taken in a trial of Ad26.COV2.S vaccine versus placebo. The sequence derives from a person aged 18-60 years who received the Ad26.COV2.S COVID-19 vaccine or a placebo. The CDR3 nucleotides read TGCGCCAGCAGCTTGCGAGGGGTGGGCACCGGGGAGCTGTTTTTT. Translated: CASSLRGVGTGELFF.